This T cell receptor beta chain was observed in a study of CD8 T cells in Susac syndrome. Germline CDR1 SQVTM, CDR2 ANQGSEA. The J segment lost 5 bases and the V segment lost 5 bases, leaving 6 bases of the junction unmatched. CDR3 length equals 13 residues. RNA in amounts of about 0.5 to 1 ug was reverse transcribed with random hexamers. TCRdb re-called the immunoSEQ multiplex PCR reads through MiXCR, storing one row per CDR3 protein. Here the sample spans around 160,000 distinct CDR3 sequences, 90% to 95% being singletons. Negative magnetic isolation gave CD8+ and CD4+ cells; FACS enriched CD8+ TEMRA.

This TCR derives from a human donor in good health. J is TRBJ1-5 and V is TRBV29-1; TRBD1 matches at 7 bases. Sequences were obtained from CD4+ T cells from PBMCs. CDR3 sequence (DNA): TGCAGCGTTTCGACAGGGCGCGATCAGCCCCAGCATTTT. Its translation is CSVSTGRDQPQHF.